The entry that follows covers one TCR beta chain sequence. What it recognizes is unknown. The sample comes from a study of identical twins. Through template switching, a universal primer site was introduced, and the cDNA contained unique molecular identifiers. Each CDR3 protein gets one entry after TCRdb re-called the 5' RACE reads with MiXCR. The repertoire holds around 960,000 distinct CDR3 sequences, roughly 12% seen once, with around 1.5% in the top ten. This CDR3 comprises 14 residues. V lost 9 bases to trimming and J lost 4 bases, with 18 bases between them. Germline CDR1 and CDR2: LNHDA and SQIVND (reference sequence). Study-level findings and limits: Insertions ran lower in abundant cord blood beta clonotypes, though not in memory repertoires.

The sample was also reused in another study, on yellow fever vaccine responses in identical twins.

The specimen was PBMCs. This clonotype was obtained from a woman between 18 and 30 years old in good health. The chain carries TRBV19 and TRBJ1-2, with a possible D match to TRBD1 (5 bases). The CDR3 region is CASSLPGPIYGYTF. As DNA, the CDR3 is TGTGCCAGCTCACTCCCGGGACCGATCTATGGCTACACCTTC.